Given below is one T cell receptor beta chain in context. Its antigen is currently unknown. The sample belongs to a study of CD8 T cells in Susac syndrome. CD8+ and CD4+ blood T cells underwent TCR beta sequencing. Bulk CD8+ and CD4+ cells came from magnetic negative isolation; CD8+ TEMRA by FACS. V lost 3 bases and J 1 base, leaving 23 bases between the germline ends. This CDR3 contains 18 residues. The V gene's germline CDR1 is DFQATT and CDR2 SNEGSKA (reference sequence). Points from the study as a whole: In its TCR sequencing and HLA analysis, the study acknowledged that the number of individuals was relatively small.

An input of about 0.5 to 1 ug of RNA was subjected to reverse transcription using random hexamers. The amplification used immunoSEQ multiplex PCR on TCR beta CDR3; it spanned 54 Vbeta and 13 Jbeta. TCRdb reprocessed the immunoSEQ multiplex PCR reads via MiXCR and lists one record per CDR3 protein. The table has some 300,000 distinct CDR3 sequences, roughly 81% seen once. This chain links TRBV20-1 with TRBJ2-3; the D gene is possibly TRBD2 (7 bases). The origin of this receptor is a human donor with multiple sclerosis. The sample comprised CD8+ T cells from PBMCs. This CDR3 is CSARGLQRDIWRTDTQYF. CDR3 coding DNA: TGCAGTGCTAGGGGACTCCAGCGGGACATCTGGCGCACAGATACGCAGTATTTT.